This TCR beta chain is drawn from a study of blood T cell repertoires in COVID-19. Trimming took off 1 base at V and 2 bases at J, with 5 bases between the two ends. CDR3 size: 13 residues. Per the germline V gene, CDR1 is SGHNT and CDR2 is YENEEA. Assay: immunoSEQ multiplex PCR; the TCRdb copy retains only in-frame clones and omits some. The table has hundreds of thousands of clones, over 80% seen once. The receptor was isolated from a middle-aged man who had been exposed to COVID-19. J is TRBJ1-2 and V is TRBV11-3, with D unclear. The sample was PBMCs or T cells enriched from blood (not recorded which). CDR3: CASSLARNYGYTF. In DNA, the CDR3 is TGTGCCAGCAGCTTAGCCAGAAACTATGGCTACACCTTC.